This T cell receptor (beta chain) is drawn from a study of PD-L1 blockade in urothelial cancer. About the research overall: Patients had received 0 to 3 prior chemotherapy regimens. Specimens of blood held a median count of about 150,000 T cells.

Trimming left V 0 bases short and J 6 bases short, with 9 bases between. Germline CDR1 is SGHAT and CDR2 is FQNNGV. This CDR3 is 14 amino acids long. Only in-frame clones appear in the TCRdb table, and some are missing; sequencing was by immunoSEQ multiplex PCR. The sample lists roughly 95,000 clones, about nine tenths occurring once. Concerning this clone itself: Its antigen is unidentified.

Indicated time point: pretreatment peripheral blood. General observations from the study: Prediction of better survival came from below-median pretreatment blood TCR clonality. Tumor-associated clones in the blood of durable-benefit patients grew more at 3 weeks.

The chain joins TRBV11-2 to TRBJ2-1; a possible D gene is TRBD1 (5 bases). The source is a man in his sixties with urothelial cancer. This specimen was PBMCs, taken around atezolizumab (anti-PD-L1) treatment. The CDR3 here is CASSLDQRGNEQFF. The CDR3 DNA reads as TGTGCCAGCAGCTTAGATCAAAGGGGCAATGAGCAGTTCTTC.